The next 31 T cell receptor beta chains were all read from a single sample in a study of identifying expanded T cells in peripheral blood. TCRdb keeps only in-frame clones here, not all; method: immunoSEQ multiplex PCR. The table lists approximately 94,000 clones, around nine tenths of them singletons. The sequencing input was blood. The receptors derive from a person aged 18 to 75 in good health.

The V gene is TRBV19, the J gene TRBJ2-7, with D tentatively TRBD1 (6 bases). Germline CDR1 and CDR2: LNHDA and SQIVND (reference sequence). The V end was cut by 5 bases, the J end by 7 bases, with 21 bases between. The length of the CDR3 is 15 residues. CDR3 loop: CASSFWGQPIGEQYF. CDR3 in DNA: TGTGCCAGTAGTTTCTGGGGGCAGCCAATTGGGGAGCAGTACTTC.

The chain recombines TRBV19 with TRBJ1-2; 8 bases fit TRBD1. Per germline, CDR1 LNHDA and CDR2 SQIVND (reference sequence). This CDR3 has 13 residues. Germline trimming cut 5 bases from V and 6 bases from J; bases unmatched to any gene: 5. The chain's CDR3 is CASSRTGSNGYTF. Written as DNA, the CDR3 is TGTGCCAGTAGTCGGACAGGGTCAAATGGCTACACCTTC.

The chain recombines TRBV2 with TRBJ2-1; TRBD2 aligns across 7 bases. This CDR3 has 13 residues. The germline gives CDR1 SNHLY, CDR2 FYNNEI. V was clipped by 8 bases and J by 5 bases; unmatched bases: 6. DNA of the CDR3: TGTGCCAGCTCGAGGGAGGGAAACAATGAGCAGTTCTTC. Its protein product is CASSREGNNEQFF.

The chain employs TRBV5-6 and TRBJ2-3, with D perhaps matching TRBD2 (6 bases). V gave up 0 bases and J gave up 2 bases, with 13 bases separating them. CDR1 SGHDT and CDR2 YYEEEE come from the germline V gene. The CDR3 is 16 amino acids. Here the CDR3 DNA reads TGTGCCAGCAGCTTGGTGGGGGGAGCGGTCACAGATACGCAGTATTTT. Its translation is CASSLVGGAVTDTQYF.

This chain links TRBV10-3 with TRBJ2-3; TRBD2 agrees at 9 bases. Germline V gene sequence: CDR1 ENHRY, CDR2 SYGVKD. The J segment lost 5 bases and the V segment lost 3 bases, leaving 6 bases of the junction unmatched. The CDR3 contains 15 residues. CDR3 sequence (DNA): TGTGCCATCAGTGACGGCGGGGGGGCCGTAGATACGCAGTATTTT. Its translation: CAISDGGGAVDTQYF.

This clone came up a few times. The rearrangement links TRBV30 to TRBJ1-1; the D is unclear. The V and J ends lost 0 bases and 4 bases respectively, with 6 bases between them. This CDR3 has 12 amino acids. Germline CDR1 and CDR2: GTSNPN and SVGIG (reference sequence). In nucleotides, the CDR3 is TGTGCCTGGAGTGTAGGGCCCACTGAAGCTTTCTTT. This sequence encodes CAWSVGPTEAFF.

The chain recombines TRBV4-3 with TRBJ1-1; maybe TRBD1 (5 bases). V was pared by 3 bases and J by 3 bases, with 11 bases between. The CDR3 has 14 residues. The germline V gene has CDR1 LGHNA and CDR2 YSLEER. The CDR3 DNA sequence: TGCGCCAGCAGCCAGGGACCTCTGCACACTGAAGCTTTCTTT. Translation: CASSQGPLHTEAFF.

The chain joins TRBV6-6 to TRBJ2-7; 8 bases match TRBD1. V trimming: 6 bases; J trimming: 0 bases; junction bases outside the gene matches: 4. There are 14 residues in the CDR3. Germline loops: CDR1 MNHNY, CDR2 SVGAGI (reference sequence). CDR3 bases: TGTGCCAGCAGACTAGGGACAGGCTCCTACGAGCAGTACTTC. It specifies CASRLGTGSYEQYF.

This clone was observed once. V usage is TRBV7-2 and J usage is TRBJ1-5, with D hard to call. The CDR3 loop spans 15 amino acids. Germline V gives CDR1 SGHTA, CDR2 FQGNSA. V was shortened by 1 base and J by 3 bases, with 10 bases between the two germline ends. The DNA for the CDR3 is TGTGCCAGCAGCTTAGGCGGGCAGGTCAATCAGCCCCAGCATTTT. The encoded protein is CASSLGGQVNQPQHF.

J is TRBJ1-2 and V is TRBV9; D remains unclear. The CDR3 has 14 residues. V lost 4 bases and J 7 bases, leaving 17 bases between the germline ends. Per germline, CDR1 SGDLS and CDR2 YYNGEE. The CDR3 spells CASSRTAGGVGYTF. Here the CDR3 DNA reads TGTGCCAGCAGCAGAACAGCGGGAGGTGTTGGCTACACCTTC.

This clone was found once. This chain links TRBV5-1 with TRBJ2-1; TRBD1 matches at 7 bases. J was trimmed by 4 bases and V by 7 bases; bases with no gene match: 5. Germline CDR1 and CDR2: SGHRS and YFSETQ. The CDR3 sequence is 13 residues long. CDR3 nucleotide sequence: TGCGCCAGCGCATTACAGGGGTACAATGAGCAGTTCTTC. Translation gives CASALQGYNEQFF.

The chain recombines TRBV4-2 with TRBJ2-3; maybe TRBD1 (6 bases). The V gene's germline CDR1 is LGHNA and CDR2 YNFKEQ. The length of the CDR3 is 16 residues. V was trimmed by 1 base and J by 2 bases, leaving 13 bases between them. CDR3 amino acids: CASSQVAGQITDTQYF. The CDR3 DNA follows: TGTGCCAGCAGCCAAGTCGCCGGACAGATCACAGATACGCAGTATTTT.

The V call is TRBV4-1, the J call TRBJ1-5; D is undetermined. Trimming took 1 base from V and 7 from J, leaving 8 bases between them. Germline V gene lookup returns CDR1 MGHRA and CDR2 YSYEKL. This CDR3 is built from 13 residues. The DNA for the CDR3 is TGCGCCAGCAGCCAAGGGGATTTACAGCCCCAGCATTTT. It encodes CASSQGDLQPQHF.

The genes are TRBV21-1 and TRBJ1-1. TRBV21-1 counts as a pseudogene. The CDR3 is 18 amino acids. Here the CDR3 DNA reads TGTGCCAGCAGCAAGGTCCGAGTCGGCAGCTCGCTGAACACTGAAGCTTTCTTT. It encodes CASSKVRVGSSLNTEAFF.

This rearrangement joins TRBV11-2 to TRBJ2-2, with no clear D. V was trimmed by 2 bases and J by 7 bases, leaving 5 bases between them. The CDR3 runs 12 residues. Germline CDR1 SGHAT, CDR2 FQNNGV. The CDR3 DNA reads TGTGCCAGCAGCTTAATGGGCGGGGAGCTGTTTTTT. This gives the protein CASSLMGGELFF.

The chain links TRBV11-3 to TRBJ2-7; 8 bases match TRBD1. V lost 5 bases to trimming and J lost 2 bases; unmatched junction nucleotides: 11. This CDR3 region has 16 residues. Germline CDR1 reads SGHNT; CDR2 reads YENEEA. The CDR3 nucleotides read TGTGCCAGCAGCCCTACCTCGGACAGGGTTCCCTACGAGCAGTACTTC. The encoded protein is CASSPTSDRVPYEQYF.

This chain connects TRBV7-3 to TRBJ2-2; D gene unclear. V gave up 2 bases and J gave up 0 bases, with 7 bases separating them. The CDR3 extends over 15 amino acids. The germline V gene encodes CDR1 SGHTA and CDR2 FQGTGA. In DNA, the CDR3 is TGTGCCAGCAGCTTAGTGGCATCGAACACCGGGGAGCTGTTTTTT. Translated: CASSLVASNTGELFF.

This clone came up once. The chain employs TRBV9 and TRBJ2-1; TRBD1 aligns across 9 bases. The CDR3 extends over 16 amino acids. Per the germline V gene, CDR1 is SGDLS and CDR2 is YYNGEE. V lost 6 bases and J lost 5; bases outside the gene matches: 12. The CDR3 DNA sequence: TGTGCCAGCAACGAGATCGGGACAGGGTTCAACAATGAGCAGTTCTTC. This sequence encodes CASNEIGTGFNNEQFF. Drawing the rest from reference TRBV9 and TRBJ2-1, the complete variable domain is DSGVTQTPKHLITATGQRVTLRCSPRSGDLSVYWYQQSLDQGLQFLIQYYNGEERAKGNILERFSAQQFPDLHSELNLSSLELGDSALYFCASNEIGTGFNNEQFFGPGTRLTVL.

This clone was seen just once. The chain links TRBV29-1 to TRBJ1-1; no clear D. Trimming removed 8 bases at V and 3 bases at J, with 13 bases between. Germline V gene lookup returns CDR1 SQVTM and CDR2 ANQGSEA. The CDR3 covers 12 residues. The CDR3 DNA sequence: TGCAGCTCCGGACGGTCGGACACTGAAGCTTTCTTT. It is translated as CSSGRSDTEAFF.

This chain joins TRBV7-9 and TRBJ2-1; D is unresolved. V was clipped by 0 bases and J by 3 bases, with 6 bases between them. This CDR3 comprises 14 residues. Germline assignment: CDR1 SEHNR and CDR2 FQNEAQ (reference sequence). In DNA form, the CDR3 reads TGTGCCAGCAGCTTAGCGGGGAACTACAATGAGCAGTTCTTC. Its protein is CASSLAGNYNEQFF.

J is TRBJ2-1 and V is TRBV5-1; 7 bases align to TRBD1. The CDR3 has 14 residues. V lost 6 bases, J lost 4 bases, and 7 bases stayed unmatched. Germline CDR1 and CDR2: SGHRS and YFSETQ. CDR3 in DNA: TGCGCCAGCACCACGGGGACAGTTTACAATGAGCAGTTCTTC. Amino acid sequence: CASTTGTVYNEQFF.

CDR3 residues: CASSLGPGATRSGANVLTF. The CDR3 DNA is TGCGCCAGCAGCCTGGGACCAGGAGCTACCCGCTCTGGGGCCAACGTCCTGACTTTC. This chain connects TRBV5-1 to TRBJ2-6; tentatively, D is TRBD1 or TRBD2 (5 bases each). Germline V gene lookup returns CDR1 SGHRS and CDR2 YFSETQ. The V end lost 4 bases, the J end lost 0 bases, and 20 bases lay between the germline ends. CDR3 length: 19 residues.

In this sample, this clone turned up a few times. The chain recombines TRBV6-1 with TRBJ1-2; TRBD1 aligns across 9 bases. There are 17 residues in the CDR3. CDR1 is MNHNS, CDR2 SASEGT, per germline. J was trimmed by 4 bases and V by 4 bases; bases with no gene match: 13. The CDR3 loop reads CASSGPGQGGVRYGYTF. In DNA form, the CDR3 reads TGTGCCAGCAGTGGCCCGGGACAGGGAGGGGTTCGCTATGGCTACACCTTC.

The chain couples TRBV27 to TRBJ1-2; TRBD1 matches at 8 bases. This CDR3 comprises 15 residues. The junction had 13 bases not matched to a gene; V was cut back by 6 bases and J by 7 bases. CDR1 is MNHEY, CDR2 SMNVEV, per germline (reference sequence). The CDR3 DNA sequence: TGTGCCAGCAGAACGGGACAGGTCATGGGAGGTGGCTACACCTTC. This gives the protein CASRTGQVMGGGYTF.

The chain employs TRBV5-1 and TRBJ2-3; the match to TRBD1 covers 8 bases. Germline assignment: CDR1 SGHRS and CDR2 YFSETQ. There are 14 residues in the CDR3. Trimming took 0 bases from V and 4 from J; bases not matched to a gene: 1. CDR3 nucleotide sequence: TGCGCCAGCAGCTTGGGACAGGGGTCAGATACGCAGTATTTT. It codes for CASSLGQGSDTQYF.

This clone was seen a single time. The chain links TRBV7-3 to TRBJ2-1; possible D gene TRBD1, 5 bases. The CDR3 consists of 12 residues. Germline CDR1 is SGHTA and CDR2 is FQGTGA. Between the trimmed V and J ends, which lost 0 bases and 8 bases, there was a span of 5 bases. The CDR3 here is CASSLTGHEQFF. The CDR3 DNA follows: TGTGCCAGCAGCTTAACGGGGCATGAGCAGTTCTTC.

V usage is TRBV7-3 and J usage is TRBJ2-3; D possibly corresponds to TRBD2 (5 bases). The germline V gene encodes CDR1 SGHTA and CDR2 FQGTGA. The V gene lost 5 bases and the J gene lost 2 bases, with 14 bases spanning the gap. The length of the CDR3 is 15 residues. The CDR3 DNA is TGTGCCAGCAGCCCGGGCGGGCAGCCCACAGATACGCAGTATTTT. It encodes CASSPGGQPTDTQYF.

The chain carries TRBV10-3 and TRBJ1-1; D gene ambiguous. This CDR3 region has 15 residues. V shed 7 bases and J shed 5 bases, with 20 bases lying between them. Germline CDR1 ENHRY, CDR2 SYGVKD. The CDR3 DNA reads TGTGCCATCACTAAAGGTAGCAGTGCGGGAACTGAAGCTTTCTTT. Its translation: CAITKGSSAGTEAFF.

This chain connects TRBV7-8 to TRBJ2-1; 7 bases line up with TRBD2. Germline V gene sequence: CDR1 SGHVS, CDR2 FQNEAQ. The trim removed 5 bases at V and 5 bases at J, leaving 6 bases unmatched. CDR3 length: 14 amino acids. CDR3 nucleotide sequence: TGTGCCAGCAGCCCCCGGGACTATAACAATGAGCAGTTCTTC. The encoded protein is CASSPRDYNNEQFF. Together with reference TRBV7-8 and TRBJ2-1, the CDR3 gives the full variable domain: GAGVSQSPRYKVAKRGQDVALRCDPISGHVSLFWYQQALGQGPEFLTYFQNEAQLDKSGLPSDRFFAERPEGSVSTLKIQRTQQEDSAVYLCASSPRDYNNEQFFGPGTRLTVL.

In its sample, this clone was seen a few times. The V call is TRBV30, the J call TRBJ1-2; D is unclear. The CDR3 is 13 amino acids. Germline loops: CDR1 GTSNPN, CDR2 SVGIG (reference sequence). Trimming shortened V by 0 bases and J by 2 bases, and 7 bases separated the two germline ends. This CDR3 is CAWSVGENYGYTF. The DNA for the CDR3 is TGTGCCTGGAGTGTTGGGGAAAACTATGGCTACACCTTC.

The chain combines TRBV5-1 with TRBJ2-5; 9 bases are a match to TRBD2. This CDR3 comprises 14 residues. V was pared by 2 bases and J by 2 bases, with 1 base of the junction left unmatched. From germline, CDR1 is SGHRS and CDR2 YFSETQ. Here the CDR3 reads CASSFAGGQETQYF. DNA of the CDR3: TGCGCCAGCAGCTTTGCGGGGGGGCAAGAGACCCAGTACTTC.